This TCR beta chain was identified during a study of regulatory T cells in long-lasting Graves disease. Germline V lookup: CDR1 ENHRY, CDR2 SYGVKD. The length of the CDR3 is 17 residues. V shed 2 bases, J shed 6 bases, and the junction held 11 bases outside the gene matches. The study, taken as a whole, reports: In persistent patients, shared public clonotypes (roughly 3,000) outnumbered those in new patients (roughly 1,000). The analysis examined peripheral blood only and excluded thyroid tissue.

This clonotype has ten or more counts. The antigen remains undetermined. Time point meaning: newly diagnosed GD, antithyroid drugs for less than 3 months. The TCR library was prepared using RNA isolated from PBMCs. Diagnosing Graves' disease relied on the American Thyroid Association guidelines. TCR beta libraries were built with iRepertoire HTBI primers and Arm-PCR of CDR3 regions. TCRdb re-analysed the multiplex PCR reads in MiXCR, keeping a single row per CDR3 protein. The repertoire holds about 560,000 distinct CDR3 sequences, roughly 16% seen once, with approximately 12% in the top ten. The sample was also reused in another study, on T cells in Graves' hyperthyroidism and ophthalmopathy. That work adds: Researchers ran a first-round RT-PCR on the TCR CDR3 using the HTBI primer set.

Sequencing was performed on peripheral blood mononuclear cells (PBMCs), taken at new diagnosis, from a patient treated with antithyroid drugs. The TCR was taken from a man between 18 and 29 years old with Graves disease. This chain joins TRBV10-3 and TRBJ2-3; 10 bases align to TRBD2. CDR3 residues: CAISEPGLAETSDTQYF. The DNA of the CDR3 is TGTGCCATCAGTGAGCCCGGACTAGCGGAGACATCCGATACGCAGTATTTT.